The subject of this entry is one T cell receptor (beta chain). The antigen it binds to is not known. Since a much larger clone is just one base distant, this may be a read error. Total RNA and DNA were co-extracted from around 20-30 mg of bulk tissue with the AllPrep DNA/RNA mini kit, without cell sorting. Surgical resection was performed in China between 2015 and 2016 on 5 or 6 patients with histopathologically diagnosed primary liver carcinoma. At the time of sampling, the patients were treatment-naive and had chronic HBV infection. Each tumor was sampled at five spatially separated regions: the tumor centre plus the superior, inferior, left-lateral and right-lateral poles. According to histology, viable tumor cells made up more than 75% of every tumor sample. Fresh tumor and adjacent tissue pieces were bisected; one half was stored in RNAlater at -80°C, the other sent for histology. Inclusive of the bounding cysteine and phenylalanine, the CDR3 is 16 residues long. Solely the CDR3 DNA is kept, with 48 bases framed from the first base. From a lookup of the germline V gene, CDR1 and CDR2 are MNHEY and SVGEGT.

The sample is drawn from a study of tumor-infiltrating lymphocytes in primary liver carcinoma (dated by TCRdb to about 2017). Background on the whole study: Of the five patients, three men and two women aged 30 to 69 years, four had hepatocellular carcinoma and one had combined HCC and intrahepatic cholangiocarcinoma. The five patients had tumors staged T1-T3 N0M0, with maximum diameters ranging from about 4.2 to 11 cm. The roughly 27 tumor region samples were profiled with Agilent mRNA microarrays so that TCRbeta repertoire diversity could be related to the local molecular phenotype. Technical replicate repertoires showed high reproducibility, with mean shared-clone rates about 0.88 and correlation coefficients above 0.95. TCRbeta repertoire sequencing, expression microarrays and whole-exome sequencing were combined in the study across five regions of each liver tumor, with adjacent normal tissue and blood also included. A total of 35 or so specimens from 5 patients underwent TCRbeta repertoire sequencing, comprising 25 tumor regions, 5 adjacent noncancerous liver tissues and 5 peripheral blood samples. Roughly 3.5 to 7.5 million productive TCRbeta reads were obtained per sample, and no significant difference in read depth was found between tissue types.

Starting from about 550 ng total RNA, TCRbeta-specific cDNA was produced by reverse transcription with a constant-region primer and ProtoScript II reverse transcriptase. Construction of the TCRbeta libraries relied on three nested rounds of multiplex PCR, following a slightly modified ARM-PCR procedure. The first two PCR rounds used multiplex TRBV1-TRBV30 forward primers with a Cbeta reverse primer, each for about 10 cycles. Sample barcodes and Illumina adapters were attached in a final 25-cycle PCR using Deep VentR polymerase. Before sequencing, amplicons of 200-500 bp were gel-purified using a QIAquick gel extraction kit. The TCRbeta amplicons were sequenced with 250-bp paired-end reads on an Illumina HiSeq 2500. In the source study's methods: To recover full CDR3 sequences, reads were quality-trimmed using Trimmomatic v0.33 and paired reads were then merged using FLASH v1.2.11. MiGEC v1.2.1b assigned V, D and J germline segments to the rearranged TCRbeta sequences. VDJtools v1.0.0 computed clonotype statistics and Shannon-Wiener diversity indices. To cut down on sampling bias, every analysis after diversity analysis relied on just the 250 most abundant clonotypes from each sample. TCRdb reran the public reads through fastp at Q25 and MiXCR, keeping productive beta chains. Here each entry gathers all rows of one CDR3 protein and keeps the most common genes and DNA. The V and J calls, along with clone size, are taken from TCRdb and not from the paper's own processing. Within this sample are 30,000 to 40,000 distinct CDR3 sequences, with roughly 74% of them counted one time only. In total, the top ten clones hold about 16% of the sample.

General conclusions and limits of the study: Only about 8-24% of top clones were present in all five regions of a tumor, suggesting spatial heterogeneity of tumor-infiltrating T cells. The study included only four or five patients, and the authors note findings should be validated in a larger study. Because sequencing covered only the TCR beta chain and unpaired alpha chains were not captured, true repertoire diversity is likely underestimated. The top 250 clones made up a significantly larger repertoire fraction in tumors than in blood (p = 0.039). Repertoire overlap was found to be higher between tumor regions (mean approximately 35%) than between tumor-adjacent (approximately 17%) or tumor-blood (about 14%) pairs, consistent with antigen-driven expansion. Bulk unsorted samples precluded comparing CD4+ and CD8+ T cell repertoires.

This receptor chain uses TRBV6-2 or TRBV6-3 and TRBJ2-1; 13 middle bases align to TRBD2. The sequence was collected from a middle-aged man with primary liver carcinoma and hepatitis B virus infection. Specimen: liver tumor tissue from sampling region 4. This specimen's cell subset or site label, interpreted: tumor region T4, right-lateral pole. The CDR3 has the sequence CTSSPRTSGRADEQFF. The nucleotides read TGTACCAGCAGTCCCCGGACTAGCGGGAGAGCAGATGAGCAGTTCTTC.